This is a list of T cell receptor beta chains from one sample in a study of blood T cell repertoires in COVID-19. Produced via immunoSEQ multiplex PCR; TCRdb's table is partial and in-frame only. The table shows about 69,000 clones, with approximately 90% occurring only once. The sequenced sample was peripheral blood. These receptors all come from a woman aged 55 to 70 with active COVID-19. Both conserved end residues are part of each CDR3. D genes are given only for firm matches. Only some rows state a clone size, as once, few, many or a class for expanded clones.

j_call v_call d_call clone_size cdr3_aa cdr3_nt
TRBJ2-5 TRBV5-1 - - CASSPLGNSAQETQYF TGCGCCAGCAGCCCTCTCGGGAATAGCGCCCAAGAGACCCAGTACTTC
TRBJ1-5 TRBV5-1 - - CASSLASAGGKLSHSNQPQHF TGCGCCAGCAGCTTGGCCTCAGCGGGGGGGAAATTGTCCCATAGCAATCAGCCCCAGCATTTT
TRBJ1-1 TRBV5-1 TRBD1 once CASSPTGGNTEAFF TGCGCCAGCAGTCCCACAGGGGGAAACACTGAAGCTTTCTTT
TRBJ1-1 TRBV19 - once CASIRGAGVRTEAFF TGTGCCAGTATCCGGGGGGCAGGGGTGAGGACTGAAGCTTTCTTT
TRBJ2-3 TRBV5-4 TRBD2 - CASSGTSGKWADTQYF TGTGCCAGCAGCGGAACTAGCGGGAAATGGGCAGATACGCAGTATTTT
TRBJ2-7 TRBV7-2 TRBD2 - CASSLVGLAGNEQYF TGTGCCAGCAGCTTAGTAGGACTAGCGGGAAACGAGCAGTACTTC
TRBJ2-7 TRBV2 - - CATTVTPSYEQYF TGTGCCACCACCGTCACTCCCTCCTACGAGCAGTACTTC
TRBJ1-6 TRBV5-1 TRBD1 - CASSLGQGSYNSPLHF TGCGCCAGCAGCTTGGGACAGGGGTCCTATAATTCACCCCTCCACTTT
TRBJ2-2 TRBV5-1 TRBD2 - CASSSTSGRAGELFF TGCGCCAGCAGCTCGACTAGCGGGAGGGCCGGGGAGCTGTTTTTT
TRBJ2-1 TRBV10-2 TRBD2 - CASRTSGRGLDEQFF TGCGCCAGCAGGACTAGCGGGAGAGGGTTGGATGAGCAGTTCTTC
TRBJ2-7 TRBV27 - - CASTHLRGALDFDEQYF TGTGCCAGCACCCACCTTCGGGGGGCGCTTGATTTTGACGAGCAGTACTTC
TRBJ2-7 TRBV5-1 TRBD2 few CASSISGLSSYEQYF TGCGCCAGCAGCATTAGCGGGTTAAGCTCCTACGAGCAGTACTTC
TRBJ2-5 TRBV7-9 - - CASSFGTQETQYF TGTGCCAGCAGCTTCGGGACTCAAGAGACCCAGTACTTC
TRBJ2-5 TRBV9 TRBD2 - CASSVLQAGEWETQYF TGTGCCAGCAGCGTCTTACAAGCGGGAGAGTGGGAGACCCAGTACTTC
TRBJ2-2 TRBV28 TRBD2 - CASRTGRVTGELFF TGTGCCAGCAGAACCGGGAGGGTCACCGGGGAGCTGTTTTTT
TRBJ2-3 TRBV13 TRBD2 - CASSTLGGADTQYF TGTGCCAGCAGCACCCTGGGGGGGGCAGATACGCAGTATTTT
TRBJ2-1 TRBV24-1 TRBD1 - CATEGQGYNEQFF TGTGCCACCGAAGGACAGGGATACAATGAGCAGTTCTTC
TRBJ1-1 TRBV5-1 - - CASSFEALNTEAFF TGCGCCAGCAGCTTCGAAGCATTGAACACTGAAGCTTTCTTT
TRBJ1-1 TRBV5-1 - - CASSPEGGRNTEAFF TGCGCCAGCAGCCCCGAGGGGGGGCGGAACACTGAAGCTTTCTTT
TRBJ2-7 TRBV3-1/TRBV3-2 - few CASSPGNSPPYEQYF TGTGCCAGCAGCCCAGGGAACAGTCCGCCCTACGAGCAGTACTTC
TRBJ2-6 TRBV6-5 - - CASRNTGSGANVLTF TGTGCCAGCAGGAACACAGGGTCTGGGGCCAACGTCCTGACTTTC
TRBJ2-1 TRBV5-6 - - CASSLRVGSSYNEQFF TGTGCCAGCAGCTTGAGAGTCGGGAGCTCCTACAATGAGCAGTTCTTC
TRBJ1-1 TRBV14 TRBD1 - CASSLPGTGNTEAFF TGTGCCAGCAGCCTACCCGGGACAGGGAACACTGAAGCTTTCTTT
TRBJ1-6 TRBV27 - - CASSYFDSDNSPLHF TGTGCCAGCAGTTACTTTGACAGTGATAATTCACCCCTCCACTTT
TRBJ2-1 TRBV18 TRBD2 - CASSPLRTSGSINEQFF TGTGCCAGCTCACCACTTCGGACTAGCGGGAGTATCAATGAGCAGTTCTTC
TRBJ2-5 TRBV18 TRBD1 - CASSPGTGSGQEAQYF TGTGCCAGCTCACCGGGGACAGGGAGCGGGCAAGAGGCCCAGTACTTC